The next 14 T cell receptor beta chains were all read from a single sample in a study of CD8+ T cells in alopecia areata. Extraction and reverse transcription of RNA yielded cDNA as the sequencing template. The assay was immunoSEQ multiplex PCR, and TCRdb's table has in-frame clones only and misses some. The sample shows fewer than 10,000 clones, 50% to 80% of them seen only once. Alopecia areata patients provided lesional scalp punch biopsies and peripheral blood, both collected for the study. The specimen was skin. The source of these receptors is a human donor with alopecia areata.

The rearrangement uses TRBV6-6 and TRBJ2-5; no clear D gene. There are 12 residues in the CDR3. The ends were cut back, 5 bases at V and 7 bases at J, with 11 bases in the middle. The germline V gene has CDR1 MNHNY and CDR2 SVGAGI (reference sequence). The CDR3 sequence is CASSPKRWTQYF. The CDR3 nucleotides read TGTGCCAGCAGTCCCAAAAGGTGGACCCAGTACTTC.

The chain links TRBV9 to TRBJ1-1, with TRBD1 as a possible D gene (5 bases). Germline V gene lookup returns CDR1 SGDLS and CDR2 YYNGEE. V lost 2 bases and J 2 bases, leaving 7 bases between the germline ends. The CDR3 is made up of 13 amino acids. This chain's CDR3 is CASSVQGNTEAFF. In DNA, the CDR3 is TGTGCCAGCAGCGTCCAGGGTAACACTGAAGCTTTCTTT.

V usage is TRBV7-8 and J usage is TRBJ1-1; no firm D call. This CDR3 region has 14 residues. The germline gives CDR1 SGHVS, CDR2 FQNEAQ. Trimming stripped 1 base from V and 11 bases from J, with 17 bases between. The CDR3 protein is CASSLDSHWGRAFF. CDR3 bases: TGTGCCAGCAGCTTAGACAGCCACTGGGGTAGGGCTTTCTTT.

This chain connects TRBV5-1 to TRBJ2-5; no clear D. V was trimmed by 0 bases and J by 4 bases, leaving 10 bases between them. The CDR3 spans 14 residues. Germline V gives CDR1 SGHRS, CDR2 YFSETQ. CDR3 region: CASSLGNLRETQYF. The CDR3 DNA is TGCGCCAGCAGCTTGGGAAATTTAAGAGAGACCCAGTACTTC.

Worth noting for this clone: The junction departs from the called germline gene at one end, perhaps through a read error. The chain joins TRBV13 to TRBJ1-2; TRBD1 matches at 7 bases. The V gene's germline CDR1 is PRHDT and CDR2 FYEKMQ (reference sequence). The CDR3 is 10 residues long. In DNA, the CDR3 is TGTGCCAGCAGGATGGACAGGCTTCTCTTC. It translates to CASRMDRLLF.

This chain uses TRBV11-3 with TRBJ1-2, with D unresolved. CDR3 length: 13 amino acids. Germline values: CDR1 SGHNT, CDR2 YENEEA. The ends were cut back, 5 bases at V and 8 bases at J, with 15 bases in the middle. CDR3 coding DNA: TGTGCCAGCAGCCACGAGCCCGGGAGGGGCTACACCTTC. This sequence encodes CASSHEPGRGYTF.

In its sample, this clone is medium-sized. V and J are TRBV28 and TRBJ2-7, with TRBD2 matching over 7 bases. CDR1 is MDHEN, CDR2 SYDVKM, per germline. This CDR3 has 15 residues. The V segment lost 1 base and the J segment 0 bases; nucleotides outside the gene matches: 3. This CDR3 is CASSLSSGNSYEQYF. Written as DNA, the CDR3 is TGTGCCAGCAGTTTATCTAGCGGCAACTCCTACGAGCAGTACTTC.

This clone was seen a handful of times. V and J are TRBV4-3 and TRBJ2-3; a possible D gene is TRBD1 (6 bases). The V gene lost 2 bases and the J gene lost 4 bases, with 16 bases spanning the gap. Germline CDR1 and CDR2: LGHNA and YSLEER. The CDR3 length is 16 residues. The CDR3 DNA reads TGCGCCAGCAGCCAATACACAGGGAAGGGGCCAGATACGCAGTATTTT. Its protein is CASSQYTGKGPDTQYF.

V and J are TRBV10-3 and TRBJ1-5; 7 positions match TRBD1. The CDR3 length is 16 residues. Germline V gene data show CDR1 as ENHRY and CDR2 as SYGVKD. With V trimmed by 3 bases and J by 5 bases, 10 bases remained unmatched. The CDR3 sequence is CAISDSDRAGYQPQHF. The CDR3, as DNA: TGTGCCATCAGTGACTCCGACAGGGCAGGATATCAGCCCCAGCATTTT.

The chain carries TRBV2 and TRBJ2-7, with 10 bases fitting TRBD1. V trimming: 5 bases; J trimming: 1 base; junction bases outside the gene matches: 17. Germline values: CDR1 SNHLY, CDR2 FYNNEI. CDR3 length: 19 residues. The CDR3 sequence: CASSYLVPRGGQGSYEQYF. The CDR3, as DNA: TGTGCCAGCAGTTATCTGGTTCCCCGAGGGGGACAGGGGTCCTACGAGCAGTACTTC. Full variable domain (remainder filled in from reference TRBV2 and TRBJ2-7): EPEVTQTPSHQVTQMGQEVILRCVPISNHLYFYWYRQILGQKVEFLVSFYNNEISEKSEIFDDQFSVERPDGSNFTLKIRSTKLEDSAMYFCASSYLVPRGGQGSYEQYFGPGTRLTVT.

The chain uses TRBV19 and TRBJ2-5, with D tentatively TRBD1 (6 bases). The V end lost 8 bases, the J end lost 5 bases, and 21 bases lay between the germline ends. The CDR3 contains 15 residues. CDR1 and CDR2 (germline): LNHDA, SQIVND (reference sequence). CDR3 protein: CASAVTGTAMETQYF. The DNA for the CDR3 is TGTGCCAGTGCCGTAACAGGGACCGCTATGGAGACCCAGTACTTC. Full variable domain (missing parts from reference TRBV19 and TRBJ2-5): DGGITQSPKYLFRKEGQNVTLSCEQNLNHDAMYWYRQDPGQGLRLIYYSQIVNDFQKGDIAEGYSVSREKKESFPLTVTSAQKNPTAFYLCASAVTGTAMETQYFGPGTRLLVL.

This clone has just a few counts. CDR3 sequence: CASTPPAGAAYEQYF. The CDR3 DNA reads as TGTGCCAGCACCCCCCCTGCGGGGGCCGCCTACGAGCAGTACTTC. The chain joins TRBV7-2 to TRBJ2-7; perhaps TRBD2 as D (7 bases). Germline V gene data show CDR1 as SGHTA and CDR2 as FQGNSA. The CDR3 extends over 15 amino acids. The V end was cut by 7 bases, the J end by 2 bases, with 18 bases between.

The rearrangement uses TRBV10-3 and TRBJ2-6; D is possibly TRBD1 (6 bases). Per the germline V gene, CDR1 is ENHRY and CDR2 is SYGVKD. This CDR3 is 16 amino acids long. Trimming shortened V by 0 bases and J by 4 bases, and 10 bases separated the two germline ends. The DNA of the CDR3 is TGTGCCATCAGTGAGTCAACAGGGTCAGGGGCCAACGTCCTGACTTTC. It translates to CAISESTGSGANVLTF.

The gene calls are TRBV6-5 and TRBJ1-2; 7 nucleotides line up with TRBD1. There are 14 residues in the CDR3. In germline, CDR1 is MNHEY, CDR2 SVGAGI. With 4 bases clipped from V and 7 bases from J, the junction kept 9 bases outside the gene matches. Written as DNA, the CDR3 is TGTGCCAGCAGTTCAACAGGGGAGAGAGGTGGCTACACCTTC. Amino acid sequence: CASSSTGERGGYTF.